This TCR beta chain was identified during a study of T cell responses to AZD1222 COVID-19 vaccine. Method: immunoSEQ multiplex PCR; TCRdb's copy keeps in-frame clones and lacks some. This table has about 86,000 clones, roughly 90% appearing once. This clone showed up just once. Its antigen is not known. Study-wide results and limits: Nearly half of the spike-specific TCRs reportedly recognize variant regions that carry no mutations. At baseline, just five to seven AZD1222 recipients tested seropositive.

Germline CDR1 is SGHRS and CDR2 is YFSETQ. V lost 4 bases to trimming and J lost 0 bases; unmatched junction nucleotides: 4. CDR3 size: 17 residues. The source was peripheral blood, collected on day 0 of AZD1222 vaccination. The chain combines TRBV5-1 with TRBJ2-6, with 10 bases that match TRBD1. This sequence originates from an adult in good health. The CDR3 DNA reads as TGCGCCAGCAGCCCCGGACAGGGGGACTCTGGGGCCAACGTCCTGACTTTC. It codes for CASSPGQGDSGANVLTF.